The rows below give T cell receptor beta chains drawn from one sample of a study of vaccination and CD4 T cells after COVID-19. For these receptors, no antigen is known. TCRdb reprocessed the PCR reads via MiXCR and lists one record per CDR3 protein. The sample carries about 12,000 distinct CDR3 sequences, approximately 83% recorded once. The sequencing sample was made of CD4+ T cells from blood, cultured in vitro. The receptors were sampled from a human donor who had recovered from COVID-19. The CDR3 runs from the conserved cysteine through the conserved F or W. Each record gives: clone size, V gene, J gene, D gene, CDR3 DNA, CDR3 protein. D genes are given only for firm matches. A clone size is listed for some rows: how often the clone was seen (once, few, many), or a class if it is expanded.

clone_size: NA; v_call: TRBV10-3; j_call: TRBJ1-2; d_call: TRBD1; cdr3_nt: TGTGCCACGAAGGAGGGACAGGGGGGGGGCTACACCTTC; cdr3_aa: CATKEGQGGGYTF
clone_size: NA; v_call: TRBV5-1; j_call: TRBJ1-5; d_call: NA; cdr3_nt: TGCGCCAGCAGCGCCGGTGTAAGTCAGCCCCAGCATTTT; cdr3_aa: CASSAGVSQPQHF
clone_size: NA; v_call: TRBV7-2; j_call: TRBJ2-5; d_call: TRBD2; cdr3_nt: TGTGCCAGCAGCTTAGTTTCAGCGGGAGGGATAGAGACCCAGTACTTC; cdr3_aa: CASSLVSAGGIETQYF
clone_size: NA; v_call: TRBV30; j_call: TRBJ2-6; d_call: NA; cdr3_nt: TGTGCCTGGGGCGCTGGGGCCAACGTCCTGACTTTC; cdr3_aa: CAWGAGANVLTF
clone_size: NA; v_call: TRBV2; j_call: TRBJ2-7; d_call: TRBD1; cdr3_nt: TGTGCCTTGCCCCGGGACAGGGATGCCTACGAGCAGTACTTC; cdr3_aa: CALPRDRDAYEQYF
clone_size: NA; v_call: TRBV7-2; j_call: TRBJ2-5; d_call: NA; cdr3_nt: TGTGCCAGCAGCCTCCTAGAGACCCAGTACTTC; cdr3_aa: CASSLLETQYF
clone_size: NA; v_call: TRBV12-3/TRBV12-4; j_call: TRBJ1-1; d_call: TRBD1; cdr3_nt: TGTGCCAGCAGTTTGCTTGGGACAGGTGAAGCTTTCTTT; cdr3_aa: CASSLLGTGEAFF
clone_size: NA; v_call: TRBV6-2/TRBV6-3; j_call: TRBJ2-2; d_call: NA; cdr3_nt: TGTGCCAGCAGTTACATATATCGGCTGAACACCGGGGAGCTGTTTTTT; cdr3_aa: CASSYIYRLNTGELFF
clone_size: few; v_call: TRBV10-3; j_call: TRBJ2-3; d_call: NA; cdr3_nt: TGTGCCATCAGTGGCACAGGGACCACAGATACGCAGTATTTT; cdr3_aa: CAISGTGTTDTQYF
clone_size: NA; v_call: TRBV10-3; j_call: TRBJ2-7; d_call: NA; cdr3_nt: TGTGCCATCTTAGTGGCAGGCGGCGCGGAGCAGTACTTC; cdr3_aa: CAILVAGGAEQYF
clone_size: NA; v_call: TRBV30; j_call: TRBJ1-2; d_call: NA; cdr3_nt: TGTGCCTGGAAACAGGCTTCTAACTATGGCTACACCTTC; cdr3_aa: CAWKQASNYGYTF
clone_size: once; v_call: TRBV18; j_call: TRBJ2-7; d_call: NA; cdr3_nt: TGTGCCAGCTCACCAGGAGCAGCGGATTTCTACGAGCAGTACTTC; cdr3_aa: CASSPGAADFYEQYF
clone_size: NA; v_call: TRBV19; j_call: TRBJ1-5; d_call: NA; cdr3_nt: TGTGCCAGTAGCTGGGAGGGCCTTCGGGCCCAGCATTTT; cdr3_aa: CASSWEGLRAQHF
clone_size: NA; v_call: TRBV20-1; j_call: TRBJ2-2; d_call: TRBD1; cdr3_nt: TGCAGTGCTAGAGAGACAGGGGACACCGGGGAGCTGTTTTTT; cdr3_aa: CSARETGDTGELFF
clone_size: once; v_call: TRBV24-1; j_call: TRBJ2-4; d_call: NA; cdr3_nt: TGTGCCACCAGTGATTCCACCTCAGGGGCGGCCAAAAACATTCAGTACTTC; cdr3_aa: CATSDSTSGAAKNIQYF
clone_size: NA; v_call: TRBV28; j_call: TRBJ1-1; d_call: NA; cdr3_nt: TGTGCCAGCAGCCCAGGGGTTGCTGAAGCTTTCTTT; cdr3_aa: CASSPGVAEAFF
clone_size: NA; v_call: TRBV15; j_call: TRBJ2-7; d_call: NA; cdr3_nt: TGTGCCACCAGCAGAGAGCAGGGTCCCTACGAGCAGTACTTC; cdr3_aa: CATSREQGPYEQYF
clone_size: NA; v_call: TRBV28; j_call: TRBJ1-2; d_call: TRBD1; cdr3_nt: TGTGCCAGCAGTGCGTCCGGGACAGGGCTCTATGGCTACACCTTC; cdr3_aa: CASSASGTGLYGYTF
clone_size: few; v_call: TRBV7-2; j_call: TRBJ2-1; d_call: TRBD1; cdr3_nt: TGTGCCAGCAGCCCGACAGGGGGTTTCTACAATGAGCAGTTCTTC; cdr3_aa: CASSPTGGFYNEQFF
clone_size: once; v_call: TRBV20-1; j_call: TRBJ1-1; d_call: NA; cdr3_nt: TGCAGTGCTCCGGATTTGAACACTGAAGCTTTCTTT; cdr3_aa: CSAPDLNTEAFF
clone_size: NA; v_call: TRBV15; j_call: TRBJ2-1; d_call: NA; cdr3_nt: TGTGCCACCAGCAGAGATATAAAGGGTGGGGACAATGAGCAGTTCTTC; cdr3_aa: CATSRDIKGGDNEQFF
clone_size: NA; v_call: TRBV7-7; j_call: TRBJ2-2; d_call: TRBD1; cdr3_nt: TGCGCTAGCAGCCCGGGACGAGGGGGCGCCGGGGAGCTGTTTTTT; cdr3_aa: CASSPGRGGAGELFF
clone_size: NA; v_call: TRBV20-1; j_call: TRBJ1-4; d_call: NA; cdr3_nt: TGCAGTGCTAGACAGGACACCGAAAAACTGTTTTTT; cdr3_aa: CSARQDTEKLFF
clone_size: few; v_call: TRBV20-1; j_call: TRBJ2-5; d_call: NA; cdr3_nt: TGCAGTGCTAGCCCCCTAGCCCGAGAGACCCAGTACTTC; cdr3_aa: CSASPLARETQYF
clone_size: NA; v_call: TRBV2; j_call: TRBJ2-3; d_call: NA; cdr3_nt: TGTGCCAGCGGGCGTACAGGGAACACAGATACGCAGTATTTT; cdr3_aa: CASGRTGNTDTQYF
clone_size: once; v_call: TRBV6-5; j_call: TRBJ1-1; d_call: TRBD1; cdr3_nt: TGTGCCAGCAGTTTTAGAGGGACAGGGGGCACTGAAGCTTTCTTT; cdr3_aa: CASSFRGTGGTEAFF
clone_size: NA; v_call: TRBV20-1; j_call: TRBJ2-3; d_call: TRBD2; cdr3_nt: TGCAGTGCTAGTGGTCTAGCGGGGGTCTCCGGGGCTGATACGCAGTATTTT; cdr3_aa: CSASGLAGVSGADTQYF
clone_size: NA; v_call: TRBV20-1; j_call: TRBJ1-5; d_call: NA; cdr3_nt: TGCAGTGCTAGAGTGTGGGCGGGGGCAGGCAATCAGCCCCAGCATTTT; cdr3_aa: CSARVWAGAGNQPQHF
clone_size: NA; v_call: TRBV7-9; j_call: TRBJ1-2; d_call: NA; cdr3_nt: TGTGCCAGCAGCTTGGAGGTACTCTATGGCTACACCTTC; cdr3_aa: CASSLEVLYGYTF
clone_size: NA; v_call: TRBV28; j_call: TRBJ1-5; d_call: NA; cdr3_nt: TGTGCCAGCAGTTCCTTAAGGGCCCAGCATTTT; cdr3_aa: CASSSLRAQHF
clone_size: NA; v_call: TRBV27; j_call: TRBJ2-5; d_call: NA; cdr3_nt: TGTGCCAGCTACTCCTCGGGACTTACTGCTAGCGAGACCCAGTACTTC; cdr3_aa: CASYSSGLTASETQYF
clone_size: NA; v_call: TRBV5-5; j_call: TRBJ2-7; d_call: TRBD2; cdr3_nt: TGTGCCAGCAGCTGGAGCGGGGGGTTCTCCTACGAGCAGTACTTC; cdr3_aa: CASSWSGGFSYEQYF
clone_size: few; v_call: TRBV20-1; j_call: TRBJ1-1; d_call: NA; cdr3_nt: TGCAGTGCTAGAGGGCTAGACTGGACCATGAACACTGAAGCTTTCTTT; cdr3_aa: CSARGLDWTMNTEAFF
clone_size: NA; v_call: TRBV28; j_call: TRBJ1-1; d_call: NA; cdr3_nt: TGTGCCAGCAGTTCGTGGACCGGTAACACTGAAGCTTTCTTT; cdr3_aa: CASSSWTGNTEAFF
clone_size: medium-sized; v_call: TRBV6-5; j_call: TRBJ2-7; d_call: NA; cdr3_nt: TGTGCCAGCAGTTACCGGAACACAGGGTTGGGAGAGCAGTACTTC; cdr3_aa: CASSYRNTGLGEQYF
clone_size: NA; v_call: TRBV6-1; j_call: TRBJ1-2; d_call: NA; cdr3_nt: TGTGCCAGCAGCACCCGATCGGGGGCCAACTATGGCTACACCTTC; cdr3_aa: CASSTRSGANYGYTF